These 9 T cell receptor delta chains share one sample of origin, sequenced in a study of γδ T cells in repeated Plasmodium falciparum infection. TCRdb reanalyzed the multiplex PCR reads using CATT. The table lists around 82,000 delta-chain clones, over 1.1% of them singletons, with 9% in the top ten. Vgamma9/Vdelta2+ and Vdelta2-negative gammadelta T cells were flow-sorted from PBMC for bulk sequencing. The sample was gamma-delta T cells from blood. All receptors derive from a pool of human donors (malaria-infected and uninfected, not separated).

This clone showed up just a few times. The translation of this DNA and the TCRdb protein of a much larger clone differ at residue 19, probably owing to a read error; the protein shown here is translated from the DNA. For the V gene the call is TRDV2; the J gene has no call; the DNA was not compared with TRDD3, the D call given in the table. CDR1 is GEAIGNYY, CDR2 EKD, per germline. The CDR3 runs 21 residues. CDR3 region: CACDSRRRTGVLGDTTDKPIF. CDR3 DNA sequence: TGTGCCTGTGACAGCAGACGACGGACGGGGGTACTGGGGGATACGACCGATAAACCCATCTTT.

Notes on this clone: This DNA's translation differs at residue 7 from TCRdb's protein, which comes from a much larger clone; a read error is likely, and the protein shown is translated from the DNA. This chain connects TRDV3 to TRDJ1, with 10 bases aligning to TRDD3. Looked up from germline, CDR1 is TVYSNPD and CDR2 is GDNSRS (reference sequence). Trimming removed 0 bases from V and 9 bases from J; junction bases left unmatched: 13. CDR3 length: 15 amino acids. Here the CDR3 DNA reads TGTGCCTTTAGCTCTCCGCCGGGGGATACGGAGGAACTCATCTTT. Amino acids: CAFSSPPGDTEELIF.

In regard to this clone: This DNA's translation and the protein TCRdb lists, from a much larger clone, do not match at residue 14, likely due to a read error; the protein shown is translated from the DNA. The CDR3 reads CALGEELGLRATDQLIF. In DNA, the CDR3 is TGTGCTCTTGGGGAAGAACTGGGGCTTAGGGCCACCGATCAACTCATCTTT. The rearrangement joins TRDV1 to TRDJ1; 7 nucleotides line up with TRDD3. The CDR3 is made up of 17 amino acids. Germline V gene sequence: CDR1 TSWWSYY, CDR2 QGS.

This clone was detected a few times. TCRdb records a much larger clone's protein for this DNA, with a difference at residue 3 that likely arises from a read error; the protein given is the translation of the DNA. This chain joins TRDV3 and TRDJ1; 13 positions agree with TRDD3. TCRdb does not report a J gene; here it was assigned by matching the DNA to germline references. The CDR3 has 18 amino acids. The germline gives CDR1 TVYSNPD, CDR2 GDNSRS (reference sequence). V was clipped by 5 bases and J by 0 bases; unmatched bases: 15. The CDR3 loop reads CAPCFRTGGYGYTDKLIF. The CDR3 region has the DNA TGTGCCCCCTGCTTTCGTACTGGGGGATACGGGTACACCGATAAACTCATCTTT.

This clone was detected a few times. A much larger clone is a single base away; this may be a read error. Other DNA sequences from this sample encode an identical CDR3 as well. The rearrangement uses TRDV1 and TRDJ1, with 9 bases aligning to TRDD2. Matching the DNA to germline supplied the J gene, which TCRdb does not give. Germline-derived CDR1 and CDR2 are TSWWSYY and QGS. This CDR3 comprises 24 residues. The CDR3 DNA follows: TGTGCTCTTGGAGCCTTCCTACGTCTGTACTGGGGACCCCCTGGGGGTGTGTACACTGATAAACTCATCTTT. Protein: CALGAFLRLYWGPPGGVYTDKLIF.

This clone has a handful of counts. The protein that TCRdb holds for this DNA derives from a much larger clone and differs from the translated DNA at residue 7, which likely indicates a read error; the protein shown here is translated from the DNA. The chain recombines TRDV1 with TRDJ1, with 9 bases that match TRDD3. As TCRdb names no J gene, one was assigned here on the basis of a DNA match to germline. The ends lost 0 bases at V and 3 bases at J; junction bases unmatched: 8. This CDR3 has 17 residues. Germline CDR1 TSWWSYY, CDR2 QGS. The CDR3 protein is CALGELPWGIRADKLIF. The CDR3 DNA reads TGTGCTCTTGGGGAACTCCCGTGGGGGATAAGGGCCGATAAACTCATCTTT.

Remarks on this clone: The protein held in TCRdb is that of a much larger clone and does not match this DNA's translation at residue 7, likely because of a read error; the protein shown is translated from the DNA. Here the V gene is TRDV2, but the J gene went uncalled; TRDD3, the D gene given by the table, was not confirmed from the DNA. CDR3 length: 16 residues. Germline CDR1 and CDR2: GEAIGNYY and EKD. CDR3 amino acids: CACDTGSLGTPPDLIF. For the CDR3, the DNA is TGTGCCTGTGACACCGGTTCGCTGGGGACCCCCCCGGATCTCATCTTT.

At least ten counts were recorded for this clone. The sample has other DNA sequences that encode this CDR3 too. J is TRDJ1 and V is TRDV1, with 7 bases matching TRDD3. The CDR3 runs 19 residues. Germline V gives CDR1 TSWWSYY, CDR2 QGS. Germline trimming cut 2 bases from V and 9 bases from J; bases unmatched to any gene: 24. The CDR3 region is CALGEVVGLGPLDTRELIF. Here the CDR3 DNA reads TGTGCTCTTGGGGAAGTGGTGGGCCTTGGGCCTTTGGATACGCGAGAACTCATCTTT.

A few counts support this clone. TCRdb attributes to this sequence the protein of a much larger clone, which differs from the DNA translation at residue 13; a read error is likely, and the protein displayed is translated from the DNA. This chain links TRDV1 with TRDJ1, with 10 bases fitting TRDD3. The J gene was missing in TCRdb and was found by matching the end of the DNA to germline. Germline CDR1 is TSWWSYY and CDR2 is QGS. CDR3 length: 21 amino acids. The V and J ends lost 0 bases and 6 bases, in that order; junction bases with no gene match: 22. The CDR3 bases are TGTGCTCTTGGGGAACTATGTGGGTGCCTGGGGGATATGGGGCGGGGGCATAAACTCATCTTT. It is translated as CALGELCGCLGDMGRGHKLIF.